The sequence of this T cell receptor beta chain was determined in a study of OX40 agonist ivuxolimab in advanced cancers. The overall study: Recorded diagnoses for dose-escalation patients were hepatocellular carcinoma, melanoma, renal cell or head and neck cancer.

This clone was observed a single time. CDR3 length: 13 amino acids. The germline V and J ends were trimmed by 5 bases and 0 bases, with 7 bases remaining between them. CDR1 and CDR2 (germline): SNHLY, FYNNEI. Assay: immunoSEQ multiplex PCR; the TCRdb copy retains only in-frame clones and omits some. The repertoire includes over 35,000 clones, 89% of them detected once, and approximately 45% sits in the top ten. The gene calls are TRBV2 and TRBJ1-1; no firm D call. This receptor was identified in an adult with an advanced solid tumor such as melanoma, head and neck, liver or kidney cancer. The sequences come from CD4+ or CD8+ T cells sorted from blood, collected in a trial of the OX40 agonist ivuxolimab. This chain's CDR3 is CASSQTMNTEAFF. CDR3 nucleotide sequence: TGTGCCAGCAGTCAGACGATGAACACTGAAGCTTTCTTT.